This entry concerns a single TCR beta chain. Its antigen is currently unknown. This entry is derived from a study of cytomegalovirus exposure and HLA in healthy donors. Broader study findings: The study labeled 180 or so TCR beta chains cytomegalovirus-associated. CMV antigen specificity was confirmed in vitro for a few CMV-associated chains. It was reported that the classifier diagnosed cytomegalovirus status with high specificity and sensitivity in both the original and validation cohorts.

Vbeta (60) and Jbeta (13) primers were used in the PCR. The method was immunoSEQ multiplex PCR; TCRdb's version includes in-frame clones alone and lacks a portion of them. Among about 150,000 clones, roughly 80% were seen once, and the ten largest hold 2.4%. The sample comprised PBMCs. The clonotype originates from a male donor in good health and CMV-seronegative.

The CDR3 protein is CASIGGYPYEQYF. The CDR3 nucleotides are TGTGCCAGCATCGGGGGTTATCCCTACGAGCAGTACTTC. V is TRBV7-9 and J is TRBJ2-7, with a tentative D call TRBD2 (6 bases). The CDR3 has 13 residues. Germline V gene data show CDR1 as SEHNR and CDR2 as FQNEAQ (reference sequence). Between the trimmed V and J ends, which lost 7 bases and 2 bases, there was a span of 12 bases.